This T cell receptor (beta chain) was captured by sequencing in a study of early T cells in non-severe SARS-CoV-2 infection. For the study at large: RNA in bulk from unsorted whole blood was sequenced, and chains were unpaired.

Unique molecular identifiers were attached to individual cDNA molecules. TCRdb recomputed calls from the 5' RACE reads with MiXCR, one row per CDR3 protein. The sample carries around 80,000 distinct CDR3 sequences, less than 15% recorded once. In its sample, this clonotype was seen a few times. Its antigen is not identified. Study-level results: In VDJdb matching, anti-spike CD8 responses were favored while private and CD4 specificities went missing.

This CDR3 has 17 amino acids. Germline V gives CDR1 MNHEY, CDR2 SMNVEV (reference sequence). The V end lost 2 bases, the J end lost 8 bases, and 19 bases lay between the germline ends. This TCR came from an adult who was a healthcare worker with PCR-confirmed SARS-CoV-2 infection or an uninfected control (not recorded which). Sequencing used whole blood. The chain uses TRBV27 and TRBJ1-6, with D perhaps TRBD1 (5 bases). In DNA, the CDR3 is TGTGCCAGCAGTTTAGCCGAAATGGGACCGATAGATTCACCCCTCCACTTT. Its protein is CASSLAEMGPIDSPLHF.